This T cell receptor (beta chain) was documented in a study of cytomegalovirus exposure and HLA in healthy donors. Whole-study context: Unique TCR beta sequences numbering over 100 million came from 150 million to 200 million T cells in an earlier analysis.

As concerns this clone: Its matching antigen is unknown.

The length of the CDR3 is 14 residues. The V end lost 3 bases, the J end lost 4 bases, and 10 bases lay between the germline ends. Per germline, CDR1 MNHEY and CDR2 SVGAGI. This PCR relied on a set of 60 Vbeta primers and 13 Jbeta primers. Assay used: immunoSEQ multiplex PCR; TCRdb lists only in-frame clones, some missing. The table lists more than 60,000 clones, 70% to 85% of them singletons, with roughly 9.1% in the top ten. Notes on the study in general: The sole available immune exposure information was CMV serostatus. Other equally common chains were less clonally expanded than HLA-associated TCR beta chains, a later analysis showed. Earlier analysis found most TCR beta V segments productive about 90% or about 30% of the time.

Sequenced input: PBMCs. The TCR sequence derives from a man aged 40-49 years in good health and CMV-seropositive. V and J are TRBV6-5 and TRBJ2-1; D gene unclear. The CDR3 bases are TGTGCCAGCAGTTATGGGCAGGAATACAATGAGCAGTTCTTC. Its translation is CASSYGQEYNEQFF.